One sample yielded the 26 T cell receptor beta chains listed below, sequenced in a study of T cell repertoires in cytomegalovirus infection. Their recognized antigens are unknown. Each CDR3 protein gets one entry after TCRdb re-called the reads with MiXCR. The profile covers about 770,000 distinct CDR3 sequences, with 25% to 30% appearing a single time and under 15% taken by the ten largest. Sequencing was performed on cultured CD8+ T cells from PBMCs, taken from culture after CMV antigen stimulation. These TCRs come from a human donor in good health (CMV status not recorded). Some clones in this sample may be carry-over from other donors' samples.

This clonotype was detected only a few times. The V and J genes are TRBV27 and TRBJ2-5; D possibly uses TRBD1 or TRBD2 (5 bases each). Germline assignment: CDR1 MNHEY and CDR2 SMNVEV (reference sequence). This CDR3 is 13 amino acids long. V gave up 1 base and J gave up 5 bases, with 8 bases separating them. The CDR3 sequence is CASSLLGDETQYF. The CDR3 nucleotides read TGTGCCAGCAGTTTATTAGGGGACGAGACCCAGTACTTC.

This rearrangement joins TRBV6-8 to TRBJ2-2, with 15 nucleotides matching TRBD2. J was trimmed by 5 bases and V by 6 bases; bases with no gene match: 7. The CDR3 spans 17 residues. Germline V CDR1 and CDR2: MNHGY, SAAAGT. The DNA of the CDR3 is TGTGCCAGCAGACACGGACTAGCGGGGGGGTGGACCGGGGAGCTGTTTTTT. As protein: CASRHGLAGGWTGELFF.

This clonotype was recorded only once. The V gene is TRBV12-3 or TRBV12-4, the J gene TRBJ1-5; D perhaps matches TRBD1 (5 bases). There are 14 residues in the CDR3. Trimming took 6 bases from V and 1 from J, leaving 10 bases between them. The CDR3 coding sequence is TGTGCCAGCAGGATACGGGGGAGCAATCAGCCCCAGCATTTT. Its protein product is CASRIRGSNQPQHF.

Only a few counts were recorded for this clonotype. The rearrangement joins TRBV25-1 to TRBJ2-7; D is perhaps TRBD1 (7 bases). Germline V gene data show CDR1 as MGHDK and CDR2 as SYGVNS. Trimming shortened V by 2 bases and J by 3 bases, and 14 bases separated the two germline ends. CDR3 size: 15 residues. The chain's CDR3 is CASSEGQGGYYEQYV. The CDR3 nucleotides are TGTGCCAGCAGTGAAGGTCAGGGGGGATACTACGAGCAGTACGTC.

The chain recombines TRBV28 with TRBJ1-3; D call uncertain. Trimming shortened V by 7 bases and J by 0 bases, and 10 bases separated the two germline ends. Germline CDR1 and CDR2: MDHEN and SYDVKM. CDR3 size: 14 residues. In DNA, the CDR3 is TGTGCCAGCATCAAGGTAGACTCTGGAAACACCATATATTTT. Its protein is CASIKVDSGNTIYF.

The chain joins TRBV13 to TRBJ2-3, with a possible D match to TRBD2 (5 bases). CDR1 is PRHDT, CDR2 FYEKMQ, per germline (reference sequence). Trimming cost V 2 bases and J 5 bases, with 17 bases left between them. The CDR3 totals 16 residues. CDR3 DNA: TGTGCCAGCAGCTTACCCCGGGGTAGGGAGATAGATACGCAGTATTTT. The encoded protein is CASSLPRGREIDTQYF.

The rearrangement joins TRBV20-1 to TRBJ2-2; 10 bases line up with TRBD2. The CDR3 extends over 17 amino acids. V shed 3 bases, J shed 1 base, and the junction held 8 bases outside the gene matches. Germline V lookup: CDR1 DFQATT, CDR2 SNEGSKA (reference sequence). The CDR3 sequence is CSARAKLAGVNTGELFF. CDR3 coding DNA: TGCAGTGCTAGGGCCAAGCTAGCGGGGGTGAACACCGGGGAGCTGTTTTTT.

Only a few counts were recorded for this clonotype. V gene TRBV6-2 or TRBV6-3 combines with J gene TRBJ2-1; a weak D match, TRBD2 (6 bases). CDR1 MNHEY and CDR2 SVGEGT come from the germline V gene. The CDR3 is 14 amino acids. Trimming shortened V by 4 bases and J by 4 bases, and 11 bases separated the two germline ends. CDR3 sequence reads: CASSWVGGYNEQFF. The CDR3 nucleotides read TGTGCCAGCAGTTGGGTCGGGGGTTACAATGAGCAGTTCTTC.

There are a few counts of this clonotype. The J gene is TRBJ1-2, the V gene TRBV10-3; weak D call: TRBD1 (5 bases). Germline lookup yields CDR1 ENHRY and CDR2 SYGVKD. Deletions cut 0 bases from V and 6 bases from J, with 11 bases between. The CDR3 runs to 14 residues. CDR3 nucleotide sequence: TGTGCCATCAGTGAGTCGCAGGGTGCCGATGGCTACACCTTC. Translated, it gives CAISESQGADGYTF.

This clonotype has ten or more counts. The rearrangement joins TRBV7-9 to TRBJ2-2; D is perhaps TRBD1 (6 bases). There are 15 residues in the CDR3. Deletions cut 6 bases from V and 0 bases from J, with 11 bases between. Germline values: CDR1 SEHNR, CDR2 FQNEAQ (reference sequence). In DNA, the CDR3 is TGTGCCAGCAGTCCGACAGGTTCGAACACCGGGGAGCTGTTTTTT. It specifies CASSPTGSNTGELFF. The entire variable domain, with the rest obtained from reference TRBV7-9 and TRBJ2-2, is as follows: DTGVSQNPRHKITKRGQNVTFRCDPISEHNRLYWYRQTLGQGPEFLTYFQNEAQLEKSRLLSDRFSAERPKGSFSTLEIQRTEQGDSAMYLCASSPTGSNTGELFFGEGSRLTVL.

A few counts support this clonotype. J is TRBJ2-5 and V is TRBV7-6, with no clear D. Germline CDR1 SGHVS, CDR2 FNYEAQ. This CDR3 comprises 16 residues. V lost 4 bases to trimming and J lost 1 base, with 16 bases between them. This CDR3 reads CASSSDFEFSQETQYF. The CDR3 DNA reads TGTGCCAGCAGCTCCGATTTTGAGTTTAGCCAAGAGACCCAGTACTTC.

V usage is TRBV6-6 and J usage is TRBJ1-1; TRBD1 matches 7 bases. CDR3 length: 20 amino acids. V gave up 2 bases and J gave up 0 bases; unmatched junction bases: 18. Germline V gene lookup returns CDR1 MNHNY and CDR2 SVGAGI (reference sequence). In nucleotides, the CDR3 is TGTGCCAGCAGTTACCCTGACAGGGTACACCCAACCGGGATGAACACTGAAGCTTTCTTT. It specifies CASSYPDRVHPTGMNTEAFF.

This sequence joins TRBV27 and TRBJ2-1; the D gene is possibly TRBD2 (6 bases). Germline CDR1 reads MNHEY; CDR2 reads SMNVEV (reference sequence). The CDR3 runs to 16 residues. Trimming took off 4 bases at V and 5 bases at J, with 18 bases between the two ends. CDR3 coding DNA: TGTGCCAGCAGTTCTATCCAGCGGGTACGCAACAATGAGCAGTTCTTC. Its translation: CASSSIQRVRNNEQFF.

V gene TRBV7-8 combines with J gene TRBJ1-5; D ambiguous. CDR1 is SGHVS and CDR2 is FQNEAQ in the germline V gene. With 5 bases removed from V and 9 bases from J, the gap between germline ends came to 14 bases. The CDR3 contains 13 residues. CDR3 residues: CASSPTAVRPQHF. CDR3 coding DNA: TGTGCCAGCAGCCCCACCGCGGTTAGGCCCCAGCATTTT.

This clonotype was observed a single time. V and J are TRBV4-1 and TRBJ2-3; tentatively, D is TRBD1 (5 bases). Germline-derived CDR1 and CDR2 are MGHRA and YSYEKL. The V and J ends lost 1 base and 2 bases respectively, with 19 bases between them. The CDR3 length is 18 residues. The CDR3 DNA sequence: TGCGCCAGCAGCCAAGGCTCGACAGTCTCACCTTTCACAGATACGCAGTATTTT. Protein product: CASSQGSTVSPFTDTQYF.

V and J are TRBV10-3 and TRBJ2-1, with D tentatively TRBD1 (5 bases). There are 12 residues in the CDR3. Between the trimmed V and J ends, which lost 6 bases and 7 bases, there was a span of 10 bases. CDR1 is ENHRY, CDR2 SYGVKD, per germline. CDR3 nucleotide sequence: TGTGCCATCAGGGTCTCAGGGAATGAGCAGTTCTTC. This codes for CAIRVSGNEQFF.

The chain has TRBV3-1 and TRBJ2-3, with D maybe TRBD2 (5 bases). Germline CDR1 is LGHDT and CDR2 is YNNKEL (reference sequence). Trimming pared 8 bases from V and 8 bases from J, leaving 17 bases between. This CDR3 comprises 13 residues. In DNA, the CDR3 is TGTGCCAGCGAGGGCCCACTTCGATTTACGCAGTATTTT. It is translated as CASEGPLRFTQYF.

This clonotype was counted only a few times. This chain connects TRBV12-3 or TRBV12-4 to TRBJ2-1; 10 bases align to TRBD2. The CDR3 contains 15 residues. The ends lost 5 bases at V and 5 bases at J; junction bases unmatched: 6. The CDR3 here is CASSPTSGADNEQFF. CDR3 bases: TGTGCCAGCAGTCCAACTAGCGGGGCGGACAATGAGCAGTTCTTC.

This clonotype was seen at least ten times. The rearrangement joins TRBV7-8 to TRBJ2-3; 12 bases align to TRBD2. After removal of 5 bases from V and 2 bases from J, the junction contained 5 bases not matched to a gene. This CDR3 contains 16 residues. The germline CDR1 and CDR2 sequences are SGHVS and FQNEAQ. CDR3 loop: CASSHGLAGYTDTQYF. CDR3 DNA: TGTGCCAGCAGCCACGGACTAGCGGGGTACACAGATACGCAGTATTTT. The full variable domain, rest sourced from reference TRBV7-8 and TRBJ2-3, is GAGVSQSPRYKVAKRGQDVALRCDPISGHVSLFWYQQALGQGPEFLTYFQNEAQLDKSGLPSDRFFAERPEGSVSTLKIQRTQQEDSAVYLCASSHGLAGYTDTQYFGPGTRLTVL.

The rearrangement links TRBV25-1 to TRBJ1-5, with D possibly TRBD1 on 6 matching bases. Trimming took 0 bases from V and 0 from J, leaving 18 bases between them. The CDR3 is 19 amino acids. CDR1 and CDR2 from the germline V gene are MGHDK and SYGVNS. The CDR3 nucleotides are TGTGCCAGCAGTGAATATAAGTGGACAGATCTCTATAGCAATCAGCCCCAGCATTTT. As protein: CASSEYKWTDLYSNQPQHF.

The chain combines TRBV5-5 with TRBJ1-2; TRBD1 matches 8 bases. V lost 4 bases, J lost 3 bases, and 8 bases stayed unmatched. The CDR3 is made up of 15 amino acids. Germline CDR1 and CDR2: SGHKS and YYEKEE (reference sequence). The CDR3 DNA sequence: TGTGCCAGCAGCCGGATTGAGGACAGGGACTATGGCTACACCTTC. Amino acids: CASSRIEDRDYGYTF.

The chain links TRBV9 to TRBJ1-5; 8 nucleotides match TRBD1. The CDR3 has 20 residues. With 4 bases clipped from V and 0 bases from J, the junction kept 18 bases outside the gene matches. Germline V gene data show CDR1 as SGDLS and CDR2 as YYNGEE. The CDR3 nucleotides read TGTGCCAGCAGCCCGAGCGCATCTCTTCAGGGGGCGTATAGCAATCAGCCCCAGCATTTT. Its translation: CASSPSASLQGAYSNQPQHF.

The genes are TRBV6-2 or TRBV6-3 and TRBJ1-2; no definite D call. Germline CDR1 is MNHEY and CDR2 is SVGEGT. The CDR3 extends over 13 amino acids. The V and J ends lost 7 bases and 7 bases respectively, with 16 bases between them. The CDR3 sequence: CASTRRPRGGYTF. The CDR3 DNA follows: TGTGCCAGCACCCGCCGGCCCCGCGGTGGCTACACCTTC.

J is TRBJ2-1 and V is TRBV27; D not resolved. The V gene lost 5 bases and the J gene lost 9 bases, with 14 bases spanning the gap. The CDR3 is made up of 13 amino acids. Germline assignment: CDR1 MNHEY and CDR2 SMNVEV (reference sequence). The CDR3 loop is CASSIAVGIEQFF. In DNA, the CDR3 is TGTGCCAGCAGTATAGCTGTGGGGATTGAGCAGTTCTTC.

The V gene is TRBV7-9, the J gene TRBJ2-2; no definite D call. The V and J ends lost 6 bases and 0 bases respectively, with 11 bases between them. The CDR3 sequence is 15 residues long. CDR1 and CDR2 (germline): SEHNR, FQNEAQ (reference sequence). Written as DNA, the CDR3 is TGTGCCAGCAGTGGGCAGAAAACGAACACCGGGGAGCTGTTTTTT. It yields the protein CASSGQKTNTGELFF. The full variable domain, its missing parts supplied by reference TRBV7-9 and TRBJ2-2, is DTGVSQNPRHKITKRGQNVTFRCDPISEHNRLYWYRQTLGQGPEFLTYFQNEAQLEKSRLLSDRFSAERPKGSFSTLEIQRTEQGDSAMYLCASSGQKTNTGELFFGEGSRLTVL.

The table lists this clonotype with a few counts. The V gene is TRBV14, the J gene TRBJ2-1, with 8 bases lining up with TRBD2. The V gene end was trimmed by 2 bases and the J gene end by 4 bases; junction bases not matched to a gene: 7. There are 16 residues in the CDR3. Germline V gene sequence: CDR1 SGHDN, CDR2 FVKESK. The CDR3 nucleotides read TGTGCCAGCAGCCAAAGGTCGGGACTAGGATACAATGAGCAGTTCTTC. Protein: CASSQRSGLGYNEQFF.